The 5 T cell receptor beta chains in this list originate from one sample, sequenced in a study of T cells after yellow fever vaccination. TCRdb itself ran the 5' RACE reads through MiXCR, one entry per CDR3 protein. The sample consists of hundreds of thousands of distinct CDR3 sequences, 11% of them appearing once. The sequenced sample was PBMCs, obtained on the day of the first yellow fever vaccination. The receptor set was obtained from a young man who received the YFV17D yellow fever vaccine.

This clonotype was found many times. This rearrangement joins TRBV20-1 to TRBJ2-1; TRBD2 might be the D (5 bases). Germline values: CDR1 DFQATT, CDR2 SNEGSKA (reference sequence). The germline V and J ends were trimmed by 1 base and 2 bases, with 12 bases remaining between them. CDR3 length: 15 amino acids. CDR3: CSARVRGSAYNEQFF. CDR3 in DNA: TGCAGTGCTAGAGTTCGGGGTTCCGCCTACAATGAGCAGTTCTTC.

The chain links TRBV5-1 to TRBJ2-4; 8 nucleotides agree with TRBD1. The CDR3 covers 15 residues. The germline V gene has CDR1 SGHRS and CDR2 YFSETQ. Germline trimming cut 4 bases from V and 3 bases from J; bases unmatched to any gene: 6. CDR3 loop: CASSNGQGGKNIQYF. DNA of the CDR3: TGCGCCAGCAGCAACGGACAGGGTGGCAAAAACATTCAGTACTTC. The full variable domain, with the rest looked up from reference TRBV5-1 and TRBJ2-4, is KAGVTQTPRYLIKTRGQQVTLSCSPISGHRSVSWYQQTPGQGLQFLFEYFSETQRNKGNFPGRFSGRQFSNSRSEMNVSTLELGDSALYLCASSNGQGGKNIQYFGAGTRLSVL.

This clonotype was seen a handful of times. This rearrangement joins TRBV5-1 to TRBJ2-3; D is perhaps TRBD1 (5 bases). V lost 4 bases to trimming and J lost 0 bases, with 21 bases between them. This CDR3 has 18 residues. Germline V gives CDR1 SGHRS, CDR2 YFSETQ. The CDR3 loop reads CASSAPGSARTSTDTQYF. The CDR3 DNA is TGCGCCAGCAGCGCCCCAGGGTCAGCGCGAACTAGCACAGATACGCAGTATTTT.

This clonotype showed up just a few times. The chain combines TRBV6-1 with TRBJ2-3; TRBD2 might be the D (5 bases). Trimming took off 1 base at V and 9 bases at J, with 11 bases between the two ends. In germline, CDR1 is MNHNS, CDR2 SASEGT. This CDR3 region has 13 residues. This chain's CDR3 is CASSEGRRRTQYF. The CDR3 DNA reads TGTGCCAGCAGTGAAGGCAGGCGGAGGACGCAGTATTTT.

This clonotype has a count of ten or more. This rearrangement joins TRBV6-2 or TRBV6-3 to TRBJ2-7; D unclear. V lost 0 bases and J lost 2, with 8 bases in between. Germline-derived CDR1 and CDR2 are MNHEY and SVGEGT. The CDR3 covers 14 residues. The CDR3 region has the DNA TGTGCCAGCAGTTACTCGGGTCCCCCCTACGAGCAGTACTTC. Its protein is CASSYSGPPYEQYF.